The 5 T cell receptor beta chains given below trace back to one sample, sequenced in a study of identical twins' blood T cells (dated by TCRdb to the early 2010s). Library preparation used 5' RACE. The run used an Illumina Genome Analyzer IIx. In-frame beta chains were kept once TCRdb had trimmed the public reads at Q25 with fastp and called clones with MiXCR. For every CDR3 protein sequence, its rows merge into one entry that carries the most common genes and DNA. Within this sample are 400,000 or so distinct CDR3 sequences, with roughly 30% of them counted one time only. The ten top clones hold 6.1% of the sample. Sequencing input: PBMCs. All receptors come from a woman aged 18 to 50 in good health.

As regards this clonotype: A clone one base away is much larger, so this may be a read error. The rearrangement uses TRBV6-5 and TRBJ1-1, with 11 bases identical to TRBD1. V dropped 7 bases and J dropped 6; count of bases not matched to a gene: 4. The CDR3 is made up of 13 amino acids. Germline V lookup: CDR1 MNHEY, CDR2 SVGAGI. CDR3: CASTWTGGAEAFF. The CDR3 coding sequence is TGTGCCAGCACTTGGACAGGGGGCGCTGAAGCTTTCTTT.

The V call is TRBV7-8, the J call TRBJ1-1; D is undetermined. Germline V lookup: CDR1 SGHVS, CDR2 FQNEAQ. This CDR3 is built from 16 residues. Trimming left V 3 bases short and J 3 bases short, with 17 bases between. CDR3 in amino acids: CASSLGGSRMDTEAFF. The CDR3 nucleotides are TGTGCCAGCAGCTTGGGCGGCAGTAGAATGGACACTGAAGCTTTCTTT.

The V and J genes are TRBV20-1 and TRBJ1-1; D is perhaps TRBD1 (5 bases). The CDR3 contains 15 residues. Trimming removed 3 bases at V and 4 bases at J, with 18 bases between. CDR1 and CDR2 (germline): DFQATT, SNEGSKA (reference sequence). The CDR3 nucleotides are TGCAGTGCTAGTCCGGTGTTGGTGGGGCCCACTGAAGCTTTCTTT. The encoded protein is CSASPVLVGPTEAFF.

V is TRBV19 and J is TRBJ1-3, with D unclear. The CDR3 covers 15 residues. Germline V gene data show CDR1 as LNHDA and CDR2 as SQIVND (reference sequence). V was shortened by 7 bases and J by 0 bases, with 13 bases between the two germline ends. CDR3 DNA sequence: TGTGCCAGTACTAAGGTGGTTACCTCTGGAAACACCATATATTTT. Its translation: CASTKVVTSGNTIYF.

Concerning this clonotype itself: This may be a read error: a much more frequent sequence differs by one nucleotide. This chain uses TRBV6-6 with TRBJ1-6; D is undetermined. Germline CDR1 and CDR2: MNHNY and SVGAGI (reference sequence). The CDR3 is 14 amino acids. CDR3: CASKYGSNNSPPHF. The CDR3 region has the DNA TGTGCCAGCAAATACGGGAGTAATAATTCACCCCCCCACTTT.